This T cell receptor (beta chain) was sequenced in a study of blood T cell repertoires in COVID-19. Study-wide context: Italy, Spain and the United States were the sources of the convalescent and acute COVID-19 samples. PBMCs, B-cell-depleted T cells, or T cells provided the cDNA or gDNA that made up the material.

V was cut by 5 bases and J by 1 base, with 12 bases left in between. Looked up from germline, CDR1 is SEHNR and CDR2 is FQNEAQ (reference sequence). This CDR3 region has 15 residues. Original analysis: Amplifying reference gene primers gave estimates of nucleated cell counts. The protocol was immunoSEQ multiplex PCR, while the TCRdb copy is restricted to in-frame clones and leaves out a portion. From that table come the V and J calls and clone size; the DNA was used to work out D and trimming. The repertoire holds about 130,000 clones, with 85% as singletons. Sequenced input: peripheral blood. This chain uses TRBV7-9 with TRBJ2-1, with D perhaps TRBD2 (6 bases). This clonotype was obtained from an elderly man with active or convalescent COVID-19. CDR3 protein: CASSPGRGSYNEQFF. In nucleotides, the CDR3 is TGTGCCAGCAGCCCAGGCCGGGGGTCCTACAATGAGCAGTTCTTC.